This is a list of T cell receptor beta chains from one sample in a study of OX40 agonist ivuxolimab in advanced cancers. Method: immunoSEQ multiplex PCR; TCRdb's copy keeps in-frame clones and lacks some. The sample yields tens of thousands of clones, 87% seen once. Sample: CD4+ or CD8+ T cells sorted from blood, taken in a trial of the OX40 agonist ivuxolimab. The receptors here all came from an adult with an advanced solid tumor such as melanoma, head and neck, liver or kidney cancer. The CDR3 runs from the conserved cysteine through the conserved F or W. Fields, in order: J gene, V gene, D gene, clone size, CDR3 DNA, CDR3 protein. The D gene is left open where the match is weak. Size values are once, few and many counts, or a class for expanded clones, and some rows have none.

>TRBJ2-2|TRBV5-6|TRBD1|NA
TGTGCCAGCAGCCAGGACAGGTTTGTCACCGGGGAGCTGTTTTTT
CASSQDRFVTGELFF
>TRBJ2-1|TRBV2|NA|NA
TGTGCCAGCTTGATGGACGGAGGGAATGAGCAGTTCTTC
CASLMDGGNEQFF
>TRBJ2-3|TRBV6-4|TRBD2|NA
TGTGCCAGCAGTCTTAGCGGGAGAGGCACAGATACGCAGTATTTT
CASSLSGRGTDTQYF
>TRBJ2-7|TRBV19|TRBD1|NA
TGTGCCAGTAGTCCGACAGGGGGCTACGAGCAGTACTTC
CASSPTGGYEQYF
>TRBJ2-5|TRBV5-1|NA|once
TGCGCCAGCAGCTTGGCTACAGGCAAAGAGACCCAGTACTTC
CASSLATGKETQYF
>TRBJ2-1|TRBV29-1|TRBD2|NA
TGCAGCGTTTTTCCGACTAGCGGGGGGTACAATGAGCAGTTCTTC
CSVFPTSGGYNEQFF
>TRBJ2-7|TRBV7-2|NA|NA
TGTGCCAGCAGCTCACCGACAGTGTCCCCCTACGAGCAGTACTTC
CASSSPTVSPYEQYF
>TRBJ1-3|TRBV6-5|TRBD1|NA
TGTGCCAGCAGTTTCACGTGGACAGGGACTGGAAACACCATATATTTT
CASSFTWTGTGNTIYF
>TRBJ2-3|TRBV30|TRBD2|NA
TGTGCCTGGAGTCCCCTAGCGGGTGGCACAGATACGCAGTATTTT
CAWSPLAGGTDTQYF
>TRBJ2-5|TRBV30|TRBD2|once
TGTGCTGGGACTAGCGGAACCCAAGAGACCCAGTACTTC
CAGTSGTQETQYF
>TRBJ1-2|TRBV29-1|NA|NA
TGCAGCGTAGGAGACTTGAACTATGGCTACACCTTC
CSVGDLNYGYTF
>TRBJ1-4|TRBV19|NA|NA
TGTGCCAGTAGTATGCACAGGGCTGAAAAACTGTTTTTT
CASSMHRAEKLFF
>TRBJ2-2|TRBV29-1|NA|NA
TGCAGCGCTGGGTGGAACACCGGGGAGCTGTTTTTT
CSAGWNTGELFF
>TRBJ2-5|TRBV6-6|NA|NA
TGTGCCAGTCCTGGAGCCCCAGCCCAAGAGACCCAGTACTTC
CASPGAPAQETQYF
>TRBJ2-1|TRBV14|TRBD2|NA
TGTGCCAGCAGCGGATGGACTAGCGGGAGGGCCCCCTCCTACAATGAGCAGTTCTTC
CASSGWTSGRAPSYNEQFF
>TRBJ1-5|TRBV19|TRBD1|NA
TGTGCCAGTAGTATCGGACAGGGGAGGGGACAGCCCCAGCATTTT
CASSIGQGRGQPQHF
>TRBJ1-3|TRBV6-5|NA|NA
TGTGCCAGCAGATCTACACCGAGCTCTGGAAACACCATATATTTT
CASRSTPSSGNTIYF
>TRBJ2-7|TRBV5-4|TRBD2|NA
TGTGCCAGCAGCTTAGCGGGAGGGACCTACGAGCAGTACTTC
CASSLAGGTYEQYF
>TRBJ1-3|TRBV19|NA|NA
TGTGCCAGTAGTATGCGGGGGGCTGGAAACACCATATATTTT
CASSMRGAGNTIYF
>TRBJ1-1|TRBV19|TRBD1|NA
TGTGCCAGTAGTATAAGGACAGGGGGCTTTGGCACTGAAGCTTTCTTT
CASSIRTGGFGTEAFF
>TRBJ1-2|TRBV28|NA|few
TGTGCCAGCAGTCTACCCTCACGAGTCTACACCTTC
CASSLPSRVYTF
>TRBJ2-2|TRBV6-5|TRBD2|few
TGTGCCAGCAGTTACGCGGGCGGGGGAAACACCGGGGAGCTGTTTTTT
CASSYAGGGNTGELFF
>TRBJ1-1|TRBV19|TRBD1|NA
TGTGCCAGTAGTACCCGGACAGGACAGAACACTGAAGCTTTCTTT
CASSTRTGQNTEAFF
>TRBJ2-5|TRBV30|TRBD2|NA
TGTGCCTGGAGTCGACTAGCGGGAGGAGCGGAGACCCAGTACTTC
CAWSRLAGGAETQYF
>TRBJ2-5|TRBV7-6|NA|NA
TGTGCCAGCAGCCCCCGGGTTCGGGAGACCCAGTACTTC
CASSPRVRETQYF
>TRBJ1-1|TRBV14|NA|NA
TGTGCCAGCAGCCAAGAGGGGTGGAGCACTGAAGCTTTCTTT
CASSQEGWSTEAFF
>TRBJ2-7|TRBV29-1|NA|NA
TGCAGCGTTGTCAAACAGGGGAGGCGGAACGAGCAGTACTTC
CSVVKQGRRNEQYF
>TRBJ1-6|TRBV7-2|TRBD1|few
TGTGCCAGCAGCTTAGAGATGGGACAGGGGGCTTCACCCCTCCACTTT
CASSLEMGQGASPLHF
>TRBJ1-4|TRBV9|TRBD1|few
TGTGCCAGCAGCTTCCGGGACAGGGACTGGCAACTGTTTTTT
CASSFRDRDWQLFF